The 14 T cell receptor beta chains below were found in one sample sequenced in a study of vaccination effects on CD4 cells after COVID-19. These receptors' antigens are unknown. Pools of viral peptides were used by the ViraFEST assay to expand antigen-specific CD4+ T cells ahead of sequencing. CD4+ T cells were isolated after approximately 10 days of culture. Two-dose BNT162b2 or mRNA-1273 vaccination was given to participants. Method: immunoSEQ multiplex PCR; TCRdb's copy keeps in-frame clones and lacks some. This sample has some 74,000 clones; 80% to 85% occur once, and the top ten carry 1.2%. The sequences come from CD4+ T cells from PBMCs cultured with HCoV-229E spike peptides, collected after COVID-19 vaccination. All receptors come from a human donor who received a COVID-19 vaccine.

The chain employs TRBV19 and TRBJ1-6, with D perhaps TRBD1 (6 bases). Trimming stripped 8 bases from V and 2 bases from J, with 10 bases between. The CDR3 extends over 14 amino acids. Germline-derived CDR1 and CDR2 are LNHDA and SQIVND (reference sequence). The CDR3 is CASGGLAYNSPLHF. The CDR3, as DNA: TGTGCCAGTGGGGGGCTTGCCTATAATTCACCCCTCCACTTT.

The CDR3 sequence: CASSDTTGGQPQHF. CDR3 bases: TGTGCCAGCAGTGATACGACAGGAGGCCAGCCCCAGCATTTT. This chain joins TRBV6-4 and TRBJ1-5, with a tentative D call TRBD1 (6 bases). The length of the CDR3 is 14 residues. V was pared by 3 bases and J by 7 bases, with 13 bases between. Germline V gives CDR1 MRHNA, CDR2 SNTAGT.

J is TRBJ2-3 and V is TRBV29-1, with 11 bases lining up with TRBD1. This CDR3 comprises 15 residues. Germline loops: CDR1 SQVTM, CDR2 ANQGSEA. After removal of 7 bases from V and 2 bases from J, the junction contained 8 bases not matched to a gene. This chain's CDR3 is CSAGDRGRVTDTQYF. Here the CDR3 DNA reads TGCAGCGCTGGGGACAGGGGGAGGGTCACAGATACGCAGTATTTT.

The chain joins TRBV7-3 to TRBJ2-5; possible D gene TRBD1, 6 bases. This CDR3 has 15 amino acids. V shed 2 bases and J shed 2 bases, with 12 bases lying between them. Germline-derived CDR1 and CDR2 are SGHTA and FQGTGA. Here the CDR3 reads CASSLGRGPQETQYF. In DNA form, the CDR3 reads TGTGCCAGCAGCTTAGGCAGGGGCCCACAAGAGACCCAGTACTTC.

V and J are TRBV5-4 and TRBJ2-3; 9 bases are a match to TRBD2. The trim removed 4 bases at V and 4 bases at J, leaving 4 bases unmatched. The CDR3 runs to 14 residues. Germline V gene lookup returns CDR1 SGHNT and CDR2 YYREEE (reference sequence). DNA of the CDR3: TGTGCCAGCAGCAGGACTAGCGACGCAGATACGCAGTATTTT. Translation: CASSRTSDADTQYF.

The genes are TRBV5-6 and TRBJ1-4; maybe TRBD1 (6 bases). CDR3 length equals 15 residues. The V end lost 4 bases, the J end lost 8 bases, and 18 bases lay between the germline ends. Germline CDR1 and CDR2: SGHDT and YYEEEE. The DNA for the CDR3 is TGTGCCAGCAGCGGAACCGGGACATTGAGGGAAAAACTGTTTTTT. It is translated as CASSGTGTLREKLFF.

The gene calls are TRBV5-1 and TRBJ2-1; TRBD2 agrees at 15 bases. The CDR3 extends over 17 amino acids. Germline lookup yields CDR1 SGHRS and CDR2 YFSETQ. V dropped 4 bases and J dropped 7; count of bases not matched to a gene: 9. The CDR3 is CASSTWTSGGVGNEQFF. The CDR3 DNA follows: TGCGCCAGCAGCACCTGGACTAGCGGGGGGGTCGGTAATGAGCAGTTCTTC.

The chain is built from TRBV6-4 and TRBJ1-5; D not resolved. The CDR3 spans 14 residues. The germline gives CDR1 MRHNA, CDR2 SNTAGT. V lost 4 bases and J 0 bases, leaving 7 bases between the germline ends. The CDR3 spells CASSVTYSNQPQHF. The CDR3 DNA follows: TGTGCCAGCAGTGTGACTTATAGCAATCAGCCCCAGCATTTT.

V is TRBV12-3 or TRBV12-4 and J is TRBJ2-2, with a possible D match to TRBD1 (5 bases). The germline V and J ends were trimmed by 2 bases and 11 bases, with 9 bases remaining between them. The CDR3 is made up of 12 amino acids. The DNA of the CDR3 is TGTGCCAGCAGTTTAATGGACAACGAGCTGTTTTTT. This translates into CASSLMDNELFF.

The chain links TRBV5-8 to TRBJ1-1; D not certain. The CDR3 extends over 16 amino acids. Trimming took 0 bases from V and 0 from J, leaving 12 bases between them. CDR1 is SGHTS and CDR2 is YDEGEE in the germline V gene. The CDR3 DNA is TGTGCCAGCAGCTTGGCTCTGGGGAAGGTGAACACTGAAGCTTTCTTT. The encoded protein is CASSLALGKVNTEAFF.

The CDR3 DNA follows: TGTGCCAGCAGCTTGGATTTTAGCGGGGGGCTCCAAGAGACCCAGTACTTC. Its translation: CASSLDFSGGLQETQYF. J is TRBJ2-5 and V is TRBV5-6; 10 bases match TRBD2. CDR3 length equals 17 residues. Per the germline V gene, CDR1 is SGHDT and CDR2 is YYEEEE. The ends lost 0 bases at V and 1 base at J; junction bases unmatched: 6.

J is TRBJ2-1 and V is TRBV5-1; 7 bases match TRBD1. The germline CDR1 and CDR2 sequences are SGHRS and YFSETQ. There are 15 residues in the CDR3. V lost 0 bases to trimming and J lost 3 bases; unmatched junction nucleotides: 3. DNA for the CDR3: TGCGCCAGCAGCTTGGAGGCAGGGGGCTACAATGAGCAGTTCTTC. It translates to CASSLEAGGYNEQFF. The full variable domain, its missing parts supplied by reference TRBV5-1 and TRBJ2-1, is KAGVTQTPRYLIKTRGQQVTLSCSPISGHRSVSWYQQTPGQGLQFLFEYFSETQRNKGNFPGRFSGRQFSNSRSEMNVSTLELGDSALYLCASSLEAGGYNEQFFGPGTRLTVL.

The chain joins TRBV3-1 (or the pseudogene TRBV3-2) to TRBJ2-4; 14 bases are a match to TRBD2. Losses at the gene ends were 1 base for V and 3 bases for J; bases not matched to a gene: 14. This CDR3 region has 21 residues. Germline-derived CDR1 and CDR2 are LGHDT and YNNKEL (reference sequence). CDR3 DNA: TGTGCCAGCAGCCAAGGCGGCGCTCGGACTAGCGGGGGGAAGGGCAAAAACATTCAGTACTTC. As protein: CASSQGGARTSGGKGKNIQYF.

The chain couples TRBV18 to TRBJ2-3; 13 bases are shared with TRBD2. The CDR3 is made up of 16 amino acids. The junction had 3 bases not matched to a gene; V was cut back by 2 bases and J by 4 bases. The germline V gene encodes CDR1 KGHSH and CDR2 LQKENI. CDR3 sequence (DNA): TGTGCCAGCTCACCAGTCGGACTAGCGGGGGCAGATACGCAGTATTTT. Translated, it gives CASSPVGLAGADTQYF.